This TCR beta chain was found in a study of T-cell memory formation after mild COVID-19. Overall study findings and caveats: Certain responding clones were present in pre-infection memory, suggesting participation of cross-reactive memory.

This clonotype is labeled as medium-sized. What it binds is unknown. Constant-segment primers were used for 5'RACE, and the resulting TCR alpha and TCR beta cDNA libraries carried sample barcodes and UMIs. Each CDR3 protein is one row after TCRdb ran MiXCR on the 5' RACE reads. Of 50,000 or so distinct CDR3 sequences listed, 9.3% are singletons. This sequence was found in an adult woman who had mild COVID-19 (a few samples of this study predate the infection). Cell type and time point are not known. The sample taken for sequencing was PBMCs or a T cell subset sorted from them (not recorded which).

CDR3: CASSSPAGNYNEQFF. CDR3 in DNA: TGTGCCAGCAGTTCCCCTGCCGGGAACTACAATGAGCAGTTCTTC. The chain employs TRBV6-5 and TRBJ2-1; perhaps TRBD2 as D (5 bases). The CDR3 runs to 15 residues. The V gene lost 4 bases and the J gene lost 3 bases, with 13 bases spanning the gap. Germline CDR1 and CDR2: MNHEY and SVGAGI.